A selection of T cell receptor beta chains follows, all from one sample in a study of shared clonotypes between healthy human individuals. This table comes from immunoSEQ multiplex PCR, and its TCRdb copy is limited to in-frame clones, with some not included. There are 1,400,000 or so clones in the sample; around 98.5% occur only once, and roughly 0.36% lies in the top ten. Specimen: naive CD4+ T cells sorted from blood. These receptors were collected from a man aged 30 to 45 in good health. CDR3s include the opening cysteine and the closing phenylalanine or tryptophan. A D gene is named only where the DNA matches it firmly. Size is omitted from some rows. Given values are once, few, many or a class for expanded clones.

D gene,clone size,J gene,V gene,CDR3 protein,CDR3 DNA
.,.,TRBJ2-7,TRBV10-3,CAISELIYGTPSSYEQYF,TGTGCCATCAGTGAGTTAATTTATGGGACACCCAGCTCCTACGAGCAGTACTTC
.,.,TRBJ2-3,TRBV28,CASSSELVGGTDTQYF,TGTGCCAGCAGTTCTGAACTAGTGGGGGGCACAGATACGCAGTATTTT
.,once,TRBJ2-2,TRBV2,CASSERFTGELFF,TGTGCCAGCAGTGAAAGGTTCACCGGGGAGCTGTTTTTT
.,.,TRBJ2-3,TRBV5-3,CASSLAQRGGDTQYF,TGTGCCAGCAGCTTGGCGCAGAGAGGAGGAGATACGCAGTATTTT
.,once,TRBJ2-4,TRBV5-4,CASSLPGNENIQYF,TGTGCCAGCAGCTTGCCGGGAAATGAAAACATTCAGTACTTC
TRBD2,.,TRBJ2-7,TRBV19,CASSMGRASGRKNEQYF,TGTGCCAGTAGTATGGGGCGGGCTAGCGGGAGGAAGAACGAGCAGTACTTC
.,.,TRBJ2-4,TRBV5-1,CASSRISGTDIQYF,TGCGCCAGCAGCCGGATTAGCGGGACAGACATTCAGTACTTC
TRBD2,once,TRBJ2-2,TRBV15,CATSRGPAGLAGNTGELFF,TGTGCCACCAGCAGAGGACCCGCCGGGCTAGCGGGGAACACCGGGGAGCTGTTTTTT
.,.,TRBJ2-1,TRBV11-2,CASSERVYNEQFF,TGTGCCAGCAGCGAGCGGGTTTACAATGAGCAGTTCTTC
.,.,TRBJ2-5,TRBV7-6,CASSHRERETQYF,TGTGCCAGCAGCCACAGGGAGCGGGAGACCCAGTACTTC
TRBD1,.,TRBJ1-2,TRBV28,CASSPPPGQGGGYTF,TGTGCCAGCAGTCCCCCTCCGGGACAGGGGGGTGGCTACACCTTC
.,.,TRBJ2-1,TRBV19,CASRTGPLSYNEQFF,TGTGCCAGTAGGACAGGACCCCTCTCCTACAATGAGCAGTTCTTC
.,.,TRBJ2-5,TRBV2,CASRDYQETQYF,TGTGCCAGCAGGGACTACCAAGAGACCCAGTACTTC
.,.,TRBJ1-5,TRBV15,CATSRDQGGGRPQHF,TGTGCCACCAGCAGAGATCAAGGGGGGGGGCGTCCCCAGCATTTT
TRBD1,.,TRBJ2-5,TRBV7-6,CASSLASNRGSETQYF,TGTGCCAGCAGCTTAGCAAGCAACAGGGGGAGCGAGACCCAGTACTTC
TRBD2,.,TRBJ2-1,TRBV5-4,CASSLALAGGVEQFF,TGTGCCAGCAGCTTGGCTCTAGCGGGAGGGGTTGAGCAGTTCTTC
.,.,TRBJ2-5,TRBV9,CASSVGIEGGMQETQYF,TGTGCCAGCAGCGTAGGGATCGAGGGGGGAATGCAAGAGACCCAGTACTTC
TRBD1,.,TRBJ1-1,TRBV6-1,CASSGTGKRMNTEAFF,TGTGCCAGCAGTGGGACAGGGAAGAGGATGAACACTGAAGCTTTCTTT
.,.,TRBJ2-5,TRBV11-2,CASSLLTIGETQYF,TGTGCCAGCAGCTTACTGACTATTGGGGAGACCCAGTACTTC
TRBD2,.,TRBJ2-7,TRBV9,CASNYLAGGNPHSYEQYF,TGTGCCAGCAATTACCTAGCGGGAGGGAATCCACACTCCTACGAGCAGTACTTC
.,.,TRBJ1-3,TRBV15,CATSTRPASGNTIYF,TGTGCCACCAGCACCCGACCGGCCTCTGGAAACACCATATATTTT
TRBD1,.,TRBJ1-4,TRBV5-8,CASSLTGDEKLFF,TGTGCCAGCAGCTTAACAGGGGATGAAAAACTGTTTTTT
.,.,TRBJ2-7,TRBV19,CASRARQSSYEQYF,TGTGCCAGTAGGGCTAGACAAAGCTCCTACGAGCAGTACTTC
.,.,TRBJ2-6,TRBV5-1,CASSPGQFSSGANVLTF,TGCGCCAGCAGCCCCGGACAGTTCTCCTCTGGGGCCAACGTCCTGACTTTC
TRBD2,.,TRBJ2-7,TRBV19,CASSIRAGLAGSYEQYF,TGTGCCAGTAGTATAAGAGCAGGACTAGCGGGAAGCTACGAGCAGTACTTC
.,.,TRBJ1-1,TRBV5-6,CASSLGAGTTEAFF,TGTGCCAGCAGCTTGGGGGCAGGAACCACTGAAGCTTTCTTT
.,.,TRBJ1-5,TRBV4-3,CASSHRTGGQPQHF,TGCGCCAGCAGCCACCGGACGGGAGGACAGCCCCAGCATTTT
.,once,TRBJ2-1,TRBV10-3,CATAYAWNEQFF,TGTGCCACCGCTTACGCTTGGAATGAGCAGTTCTTC
.,.,TRBJ2-7,TRBV6-5,CASSYGGVSYEQYF,TGTGCCAGCAGTTATGGGGGTGTCTCCTACGAGCAGTACTTC
.,.,TRBJ1-2,TRBV7-2,CASSSPFLGYTF,TGTGCCAGCAGCTCTCCCTTTCTGGGCTACACCTTC
.,.,TRBJ2-3,TRBV19,CASSMHRSTDTQYF,TGTGCCAGTAGTATGCACAGGAGCACAGATACGCAGTATTTT
.,.,TRBJ2-2,TRBV21-1,CASSKARAGGFRTGELFF,TGTGCCAGCAGCAAAGCGCGAGCGGGAGGTTTTCGCACCGGGGAGCTGTTTTTT
.,.,TRBJ2-2,TRBV5-1,CASSLVAGITGELFF,TGCGCCAGCAGCTTGGTGGCGGGAATCACCGGGGAGCTGTTTTTT
.,.,TRBJ2-1,TRBV19,CASRTRGVGEQFF,TGTGCCAGTAGGACCAGGGGTGTTGGTGAGCAGTTCTTC
.,.,TRBJ1-1,TRBV18,CASSPPGMASEAFF,TGTGCCAGCTCACCACCGGGAATGGCATCTGAAGCTTTCTTT
.,.,TRBJ2-3,TRBV6-1,CASSEALGDTQYF,TGTGCCAGCAGTGAAGCGCTTGGGGATACGCAGTATTTT
.,.,TRBJ2-3,TRBV6-1,CASRGGDTQYF,TGTGCCAGCAGGGGGGGTGATACGCAGTATTTT
.,.,TRBJ2-1,TRBV19,CASSIIRQAKLNEQFF,TGTGCCAGTAGTATTATTCGACAGGCAAAACTCAATGAGCAGTTCTTC
.,.,TRBJ1-5,TRBV5-1,CASSLEGISNQPQHF,TGCGCCAGCAGCTTGGAAGGGATTAGCAATCAGCCCCAGCATTTT
.,.,TRBJ1-1,TRBV18,CASSPYGRNTEAFF,TGTGCCAGCTCACCATACGGAAGGAACACTGAAGCTTTCTTT
.,.,TRBJ1-2,TRBV6-5,CASSYSMGGIYGYTF,TGTGCCAGCAGTTACTCGATGGGGGGGATCTATGGCTACACCTTC
.,once,TRBJ1-3,TRBV30,CAWSGLGTSSGNTIYF,TGTGCCTGGAGTGGCCTCGGGACATCCTCTGGAAACACCATATATTTT
TRBD2,once,TRBJ2-7,TRBV5-1,CASSREGLAEQYF,TGCGCCAGCAGCCGCGAGGGACTAGCCGAGCAGTACTTC
.,.,TRBJ2-4,TRBV29-1,CSVQADLAKNIQYF,TGCAGCGTTCAAGCGGACCTAGCCAAAAACATTCAGTACTTC
TRBD2,once,TRBJ2-3,TRBV5-1,CASSQFGVAGVADTQYF,TGCGCCAGCAGCCAGTTCGGGGTAGCGGGAGTAGCAGATACGCAGTATTTT
TRBD1,.,TRBJ1-5,TRBV2,CASSWTGSNQPQHF,TGTGCCAGCAGTTGGACAGGGAGCAATCAGCCCCAGCATTTT
.,.,TRBJ2-7,TRBV18,CASSPGSYEQYF,TGTGCCAGCTCACCAGGCTCCTACGAGCAGTACTTC
.,.,TRBJ2-5,TRBV5-6,CASSLDFQETQYF,TGTGCCAGCAGCTTGGACTTTCAAGAGACCCAGTACTTC
TRBD2,once,TRBJ2-7,TRBV7-6,CASSPSPLLAPTYEQYF,TGTGCCAGCAGCCCATCACCCTTACTAGCGCCTACCTACGAGCAGTACTTC
TRBD2,.,TRBJ2-3,TRBV7-2,CASSLTSGISTDTQYF,TGTGCCAGCAGCTTAACTAGCGGGATTAGCACAGATACGCAGTATTTT
.,.,TRBJ2-3,TRBV6-1,CASRKEPDRPQYF,TGTGCCAGCAGGAAAGAACCCGATCGGCCGCAGTATTTT
.,.,TRBJ1-5,TRBV6-6,CASSSRDPNQPQHF,TGTGCCAGCAGTAGTCGGGACCCCAATCAGCCCCAGCATTTT
TRBD2,.,TRBJ2-3,TRBV5-1,CASSWGTSGTTDTQYF,TGCGCCAGCAGCTGGGGGACTAGCGGGACCACAGATACGCAGTATTTT
.,.,TRBJ2-3,TRBV4-1,CASSQRGGQPTDTQYF,TGCGCCAGCAGCCAACGCGGGGGACAACCCACAGATACGCAGTATTTT
.,.,TRBJ1-5,TRBV7-2,CASSLGGPVAAPQHF,TGTGCCAGCAGCTTAGGGGGTCCCGTGGCCGCGCCCCAGCATTTT
TRBD1,.,TRBJ2-3,TRBV5-1,CASSAGTVYSTDTQYF,TGCGCCAGCAGCGCAGGGACAGTCTATAGCACAGATACGCAGTATTTT
TRBD2,once,TRBJ2-1,TRBV19,CASSSQAGGRGWANEQFF,TGTGCCAGTAGTTCGCAAGCGGGAGGGCGTGGGTGGGCCAATGAGCAGTTCTTC
.,.,TRBJ2-7,TRBV7-8,CASSPIGGRLYEQYF,TGTGCCAGCAGCCCAATCGGGGGAAGGTTGTACGAGCAGTACTTC
.,once,TRBJ2-2,TRBV7-9,CASSLGPKTTGELFF,TGTGCCAGCAGCTTAGGCCCTAAGACCACCGGGGAGCTGTTTTTT